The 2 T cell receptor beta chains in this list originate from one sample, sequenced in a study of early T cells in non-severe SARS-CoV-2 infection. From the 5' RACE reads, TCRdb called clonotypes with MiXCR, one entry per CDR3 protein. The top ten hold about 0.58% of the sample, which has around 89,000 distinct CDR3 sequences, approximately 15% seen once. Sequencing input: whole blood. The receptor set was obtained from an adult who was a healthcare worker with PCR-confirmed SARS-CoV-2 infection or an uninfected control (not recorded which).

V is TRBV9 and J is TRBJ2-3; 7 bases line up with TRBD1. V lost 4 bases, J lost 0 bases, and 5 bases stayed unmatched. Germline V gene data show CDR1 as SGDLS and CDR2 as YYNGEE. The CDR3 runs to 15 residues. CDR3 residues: CASSQGQWSTDTQYF. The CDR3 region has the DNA TGTGCCAGCAGCCAGGGACAGTGGAGCACAGATACGCAGTATTTT.

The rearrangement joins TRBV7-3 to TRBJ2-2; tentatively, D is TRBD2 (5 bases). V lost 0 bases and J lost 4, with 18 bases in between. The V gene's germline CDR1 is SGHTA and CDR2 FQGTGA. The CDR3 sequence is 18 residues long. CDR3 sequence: CASSLTARGGGRTGELFF. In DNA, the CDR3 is TGTGCCAGCAGCTTAACGGCCCGGGGTGGCGGCCGCACCGGGGAGCTGTTTTTT.